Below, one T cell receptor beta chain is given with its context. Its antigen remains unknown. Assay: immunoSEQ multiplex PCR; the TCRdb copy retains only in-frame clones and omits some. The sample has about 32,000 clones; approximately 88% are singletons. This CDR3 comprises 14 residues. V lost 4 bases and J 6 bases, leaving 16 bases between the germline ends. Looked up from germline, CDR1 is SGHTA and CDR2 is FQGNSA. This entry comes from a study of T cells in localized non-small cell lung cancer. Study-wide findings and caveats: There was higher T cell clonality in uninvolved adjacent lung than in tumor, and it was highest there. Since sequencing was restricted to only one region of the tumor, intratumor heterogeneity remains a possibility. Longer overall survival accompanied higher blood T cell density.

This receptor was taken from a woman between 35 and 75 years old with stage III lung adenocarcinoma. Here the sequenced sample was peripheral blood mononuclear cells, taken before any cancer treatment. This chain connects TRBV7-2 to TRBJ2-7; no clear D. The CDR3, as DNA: TGTGCCAGCAGCTCCAGCCGACTCAGTCTCGAGCAGTACTTC. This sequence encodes CASSSSRLSLEQYF.